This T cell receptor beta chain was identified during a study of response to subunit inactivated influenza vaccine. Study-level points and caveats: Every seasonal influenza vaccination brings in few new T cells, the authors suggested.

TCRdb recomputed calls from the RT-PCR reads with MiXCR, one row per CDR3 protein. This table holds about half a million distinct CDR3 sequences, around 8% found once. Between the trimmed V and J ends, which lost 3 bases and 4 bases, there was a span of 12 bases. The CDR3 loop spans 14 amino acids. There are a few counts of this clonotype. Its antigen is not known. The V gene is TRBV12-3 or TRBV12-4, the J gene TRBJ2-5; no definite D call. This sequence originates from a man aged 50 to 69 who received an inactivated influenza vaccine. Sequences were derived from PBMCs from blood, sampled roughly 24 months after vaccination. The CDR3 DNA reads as TGTGCCAGCAGTTTCGAAGTCTCAGGAGAGACCCAGTACTTC. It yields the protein CASSFEVSGETQYF.